Below are 9 T cell receptor beta chains sequenced from a single sample in a study of technical replicates of blood from several donors. Using immunoSEQ multiplex PCR, the repertoire was profiled, and TCRdb retains in-frame clones only, with some absent. The table records 91,000 or so clones, 95% of them present only once. The specimen sequenced was T cells isolated from PBMCs. The receptors shown here come from a human donor in good health.

The chain links TRBV28 to TRBJ1-1; 8 positions agree with TRBD1. CDR3 length equals 15 residues. Germline-derived CDR1 and CDR2 are MDHEN and SYDVKM. After removal of 7 bases from V and 2 bases from J, the junction contained 9 bases not matched to a gene. The CDR3 region is CASTLRGRGNTEAFF. The CDR3 nucleotides read TGTGCCAGCACACTCAGGGGGCGTGGAAACACTGAAGCTTTCTTT.

This clone was recorded only once. The V and J genes are TRBV7-9 and TRBJ2-3; tentative D call: TRBD2 (6 bases). V lost 3 bases and J lost 6, with 16 bases in between. The CDR3 is made up of 15 amino acids. Germline V gene lookup returns CDR1 SEHNR and CDR2 FQNEAQ (reference sequence). Written as DNA, the CDR3 is TGTGCCAGCAGCTTGGGGACGGGAGCACGTGATACGCAGTATTTT. Its translation: CASSLGTGARDTQYF. Drawing the rest from reference TRBV7-9 and TRBJ2-3, the complete variable domain is DTGVSQNPRHKITKRGQNVTFRCDPISEHNRLYWYRQTLGQGPEFLTYFQNEAQLEKSRLLSDRFSAERPKGSFSTLEIQRTEQGDSAMYLCASSLGTGARDTQYFGPGTRLTVL.

The chain has TRBV9 and TRBJ2-2; D might be TRBD2 (5 bases). This CDR3 region has 13 residues. CDR1 and CDR2 from the germline V gene are SGDLS and YYNGEE. The V end lost 3 bases, the J end lost 7 bases, and 10 bases lay between the germline ends. The CDR3 nucleotides are TGTGCCAGCAGCGGGAGGCTCGTCGGGGAGCTGTTTTTT. Translating gives CASSGRLVGELFF.

This clone was seen only once. This chain links TRBV7-8 with TRBJ2-7; D is ambiguous. Germline V gene data show CDR1 as SGHVS and CDR2 as FQNEAQ. The V and J ends lost 11 bases and 3 bases respectively, with 29 bases between them. This CDR3 is 17 amino acids long. CDR3 coding DNA: TGTGCCGTCCACGGCGCAGGCAGATCAATGTTGGGCTACGAGCAGTACTTC. Amino acids: CAVHGAGRSMLGYEQYF.

There are a few counts of this clone. The chain employs TRBV19 and TRBJ2-5; 9 positions agree with TRBD1. The V gene's germline CDR1 is LNHDA and CDR2 SQIVND (reference sequence). The CDR3 is made up of 15 amino acids. The V and J ends lost 5 bases and 2 bases, in that order; junction bases with no gene match: 6. The CDR3, as DNA: TGTGCCAGTAGTGCAGGACAGGGGTCTCAAGAGACCCAGTACTTC. It translates to CASSAGQGSQETQYF.

In its sample, this clone was seen a few times. V is TRBV6-1 and J is TRBJ1-5; TRBD1 might be the D (5 bases). The CDR3 has 15 residues. CDR1 is MNHNS, CDR2 SASEGT, per germline. V lost 1 base and J lost 10, with 17 bases in between. DNA for the CDR3: TGTGCCAGCAGTGAAGGTCAGGGCCCAGCGGGACCCCAGCATTTT. Its protein product is CASSEGQGPAGPQHF.

The chain links TRBV7-9 to TRBJ2-7; no clear D gene. Germline lookup yields CDR1 SEHNR and CDR2 FQNEAQ (reference sequence). Trimming stripped 3 bases from V and 2 bases from J, with 17 bases between. The CDR3 loop spans 16 amino acids. The CDR3 loop is CASSFRPLGVTYEQYF. In DNA, the CDR3 is TGTGCCAGCAGCTTTAGGCCCTTAGGAGTGACCTACGAGCAGTACTTC.

The chain carries TRBV28 and TRBJ2-1; no reliable D call. CDR3 size: 14 residues. Trimming left V 7 bases short and J 4 bases short, with 14 bases between. Germline-derived CDR1 and CDR2 are MDHEN and SYDVKM. The DNA of the CDR3 is TGTGCCAGCATTAATCCGGAGAAATACAATGAGCAGTTCTTC. This translates into CASINPEKYNEQFF. Based on the CDR3 plus reference TRBV28 and TRBJ2-1, the full variable domain is DVKVTQSSRYLVKRTGEKVFLECVQDMDHENMFWYRQDPGLGLRLIYFSYDVKMKEKGDIPEGYSVSREKKERFSLILESASTNQTSMYLCASINPEKYNEQFFGPGTRLTVL.

V is TRBV7-2 and J is TRBJ2-7; TRBD2 might be the D (5 bases). Germline lookup yields CDR1 SGHTA and CDR2 FQGNSA. This CDR3 comprises 16 residues. V gave up 1 base and J gave up 2 bases, with 15 bases separating them. In DNA form, the CDR3 reads TGTGCCAGCAGCTTAGGGACTGGCTATCCCGCCTACGAGCAGTACTTC. Protein: CASSLGTGYPAYEQYF.